Listed here are 24 T cell receptor beta chains from one sample, sequenced in a study of blood T cell repertoires in COVID-19. Sequencing was performed with immunoSEQ multiplex PCR; in TCRdb, only in-frame clones are kept and a portion is missing. Among about 330,000 clones listed, roughly 90% were seen once. The specimen sequenced was peripheral blood. The receptor source for this set is a man aged 18 to 29 who had recovered from COVID-19.

This clone showed up just a few times. The rearrangement joins TRBV7-2 to TRBJ1-5; 11 bases align to TRBD1. The CDR3 length is 15 residues. Per germline, CDR1 SGHTA and CDR2 FQGNSA. V trimming: 6 bases; J trimming: 6 bases; junction bases outside the gene matches: 7. As DNA, the CDR3 is TGTGCCAGCAGTAGGGACAGGGGGTTCCGTCAGCCCCAGCATTTT. Amino acids: CASSRDRGFRQPQHF.

This clone was picked up a small number of times. The chain couples TRBV7-9 to TRBJ2-2; D is perhaps TRBD1 (7 bases). Trimming stripped 4 bases from V and 4 bases from J, with 16 bases between. CDR3 length: 16 amino acids. Germline V CDR1 and CDR2: SEHNR, FQNEAQ (reference sequence). The CDR3 nucleotides are TGTGCCAGCAGCTCAGGGGGGCAGGGAAGCACCGGGGAGCTGTTTTTT. Amino acid sequence: CASSSGGQGSTGELFF.

This clone has just a few counts. This chain connects TRBV7-9 to TRBJ2-1; 7 positions match TRBD1. The CDR3 consists of 14 residues. The V and J ends lost 5 bases and 5 bases, in that order; junction bases with no gene match: 6. The germline V gene has CDR1 SEHNR and CDR2 FQNEAQ (reference sequence). The CDR3 region has the DNA TGTGCCAGCAGCCACCGGGACAGTAACAATGAGCAGTTCTTC. This sequence encodes CASSHRDSNNEQFF.

The table lists this clone with a count of one. CDR3 region: CASSQDLARNEQFF. The CDR3 nucleotides read TGCGCCAGCAGCCAAGACCTAGCCCGGAATGAGCAGTTCTTC. The rearrangement joins TRBV4-3 to TRBJ2-1, with D perhaps TRBD2 (5 bases). This CDR3 contains 14 residues. Per germline, CDR1 LGHNA and CDR2 YSLEER. V was cut by 0 bases and J by 7 bases, with 10 bases left in between.

This clone has just a few counts. The rearrangement uses TRBV4-2 and TRBJ2-1, with 11 bases matching TRBD2. With V trimmed by 6 bases and J by 5 bases, 3 bases remained unmatched. This CDR3 has 14 amino acids. In germline, CDR1 is LGHNA, CDR2 YNFKEQ. CDR3 sequence: CASSAGLADNEQFF. CDR3 coding DNA: TGTGCCAGCAGTGCGGGACTAGCGGACAATGAGCAGTTCTTC.

This chain joins TRBV6-5 and TRBJ2-2; maybe TRBD2 (6 bases). The V and J ends lost 0 bases and 3 bases respectively, with 11 bases between them. The CDR3 runs 16 residues. Germline V gene data show CDR1 as MNHEY and CDR2 as SVGAGI. This chain's CDR3 is CASSYSTSTYTGELFF. The DNA of the CDR3 is TGTGCCAGCAGTTACTCGACTAGTACGTACACCGGGGAGCTGTTTTTT.

V is TRBV6-1 and J is TRBJ1-1; D is uncertain. Germline V gene lookup returns CDR1 MNHNS and CDR2 SASEGT. Trimming left V 0 bases short and J 0 bases short, with 8 bases between. The CDR3 sequence is 15 residues long. The CDR3 loop reads CASSEARELNTEAFF. The CDR3 DNA reads TGTGCCAGCAGTGAAGCGCGGGAGTTGAACACTGAAGCTTTCTTT.

CDR3 coding DNA: TGTGCCAGTAGTATCCCCGGGACAAATTCACCCCTCCACTTT. The encoded protein is CASSIPGTNSPLHF. The chain recombines TRBV19 with TRBJ1-6; possible D gene TRBD1, 6 bases. Trimming cost V 3 bases and J 7 bases, with 10 bases left between them. The CDR3 spans 14 residues. The germline V gene encodes CDR1 LNHDA and CDR2 SQIVND (reference sequence).

This clone came up once. V is TRBV12-3 or TRBV12-4 and J is TRBJ1-2; unclear D gene. CDR3 size: 13 residues. V was pared by 6 bases and J by 6 bases, with 14 bases between. The CDR3, as DNA: TGTGCCAGCAGGTCGTTCGCAGCGGATGGCTACACCTTC. This sequence encodes CASRSFAADGYTF.

The chain carries TRBV9 and TRBJ2-2; no firm D call. The V gene's germline CDR1 is SGDLS and CDR2 YYNGEE. The CDR3 spans 13 residues. V was clipped by 0 bases and J by 6 bases, with 6 bases between them. CDR3 sequence (DNA): TGTGCCAGCAGCGTAGGTGAGCCCGGGGAGCTGTTTTTT. This sequence encodes CASSVGEPGELFF.

This chain joins TRBV11-2 and TRBJ2-1; 7 positions agree with TRBD2. The V gene end was trimmed by 5 bases and the J gene end by 8 bases; junction bases not matched to a gene: 9. The length of the CDR3 is 14 residues. Germline CDR1 and CDR2: SGHAT and FQNNGV. The CDR3 sequence: CASSPLGGVDEQFF. Written as DNA, the CDR3 is TGTGCCAGCAGCCCCCTGGGGGGGGTGGATGAGCAGTTCTTC.

The V gene is TRBV7-9, the J gene TRBJ2-5; 15 bases fit TRBD2. The CDR3 sequence is 16 residues long. Germline V gene data show CDR1 as SEHNR and CDR2 as FQNEAQ (reference sequence). The V and J ends lost 4 bases and 2 bases, in that order; junction bases with no gene match: 2. Written as DNA, the CDR3 is TGTGCCAGCAGCTCAGGACTAGCGGGAGGGCAAGAGACCCAGTACTTC. Its translation is CASSSGLAGGQETQYF.

The chain recombines TRBV11-2 with TRBJ2-7, with 7 bases fitting TRBD1. The CDR3 spans 15 residues. Per germline, CDR1 SGHAT and CDR2 FQNNGV. Unmatched junction bases numbered 5, after V lost 1 base and J lost 2 bases. The CDR3 nucleotides are TGTGCCAGCAGCTTAGGTGGGACAGTTACCTACGAGCAGTACTTC. Protein sequence: CASSLGGTVTYEQYF.

This clone was recorded many times. V usage is TRBV5-1 and J usage is TRBJ2-1, with 9 bases fitting TRBD2. The germline gives CDR1 SGHRS, CDR2 YFSETQ. This CDR3 is 16 amino acids long. With 0 bases clipped from V and 8 bases from J, the junction kept 9 bases outside the gene matches. CDR3 coding DNA: TGCGCCAGCAGCTTGGTAGGCCTAGCGGGAATACATGAGCAGTTCTTC. Its translation is CASSLVGLAGIHEQFF.

The CDR3 loop is CASSPGTSGGNEQFF. The CDR3, as DNA: TGTGCCAGCAGCCCCGGGACTAGCGGGGGCAATGAGCAGTTCTTC. This chain connects TRBV5-4 to TRBJ2-1; 14 bases map to TRBD2. J gave up 6 bases and V 4 bases, and 3 bases lay outside the gene matches. CDR3 length equals 15 residues. Germline V gives CDR1 SGHNT, CDR2 YYREEE (reference sequence).

The genes are TRBV27 and TRBJ2-1; D might be TRBD2 (6 bases). V gave up 8 bases and J gave up 4 bases, with 12 bases separating them. The germline CDR1 and CDR2 sequences are MNHEY and SMNVEV (reference sequence). The CDR3 covers 13 residues. CDR3: CASARREYNEQFF. The CDR3 DNA follows: TGTGCCAGCGCCAGGCGGGAATACAATGAGCAGTTCTTC.

This clone is a singleton in its sample. The chain couples TRBV7-2 to TRBJ2-3; weak D call: TRBD2 (5 bases). The CDR3 consists of 16 residues. Trimming removed 5 bases at V and 1 base at J, with 16 bases between. Per germline, CDR1 SGHTA and CDR2 FQGNSA. CDR3 in DNA: TGTGCCAGCAGCCCCAACCGGGGAACCGGCACAGATACGCAGTATTTT. It specifies CASSPNRGTGTDTQYF.

The rearrangement joins TRBV5-4 to TRBJ1-6, with D possibly being TRBD1 (5 bases). V shed 0 bases and J shed 7 bases, with 14 bases lying between them. CDR1 is SGHNT, CDR2 YYREEE, per germline (reference sequence). This CDR3 comprises 16 residues. The DNA of the CDR3 is TGTGCCAGCAGCTTGGAGGCAGGGTTAGGGAATTCACCCCTCCACTTT. Residues: CASSLEAGLGNSPLHF.

V usage is TRBV18 and J usage is TRBJ2-3; a possible D gene is TRBD1 (5 bases). Per germline, CDR1 KGHSH and CDR2 LQKENI. The CDR3 is 13 residues long. V lost 2 bases and J lost 5, with 8 bases in between. DNA of the CDR3: TGTGCCAGCTCACCAGAAGGACAAGATACGCAGTATTTT. This gives the protein CASSPEGQDTQYF.

This clone turned up a few times. V usage is TRBV6-5 and J usage is TRBJ1-3; tentative D call: TRBD1 (6 bases). Germline V gene sequence: CDR1 MNHEY, CDR2 SVGAGI. Trimming shortened V by 6 bases and J by 5 bases, and 14 bases separated the two germline ends. CDR3 size: 14 residues. CDR3 DNA: TGTGCCAGCAGCCGTGAGGGGGAGCGAAACACCATATATTTT. Translated: CASSREGERNTIYF.

V gene TRBV2 combines with J gene TRBJ1-1; the D is unclear. The CDR3 covers 13 residues. Germline-derived CDR1 and CDR2 are SNHLY and FYNNEI. Deletions cut 8 bases from V and 3 bases from J, with 13 bases between. The CDR3 sequence: CASREVSDTEAFF. Here the CDR3 DNA reads TGTGCCAGCCGAGAGGTCAGTGACACTGAAGCTTTCTTT.

The chain joins TRBV7-2 to TRBJ1-1; a weak D match, TRBD1 (6 bases). Germline CDR1 SGHTA, CDR2 FQGNSA. The CDR3 has 13 amino acids. The V gene lost 9 bases and the J gene lost 5 bases, with 16 bases spanning the gap. The CDR3 sequence is CASKIGGWTEAFF. CDR3 bases: TGTGCCAGTAAAATTGGGGGCTGGACTGAAGCTTTCTTT.

Here the CDR3 DNA reads TGTGCCAGCAGCCCCTCCTTAGGGGGGGCGAGCGGAAACACCATATATTTT. Its translation: CASSPSLGGASGNTIYF. V and J are TRBV3-1 (or the pseudogene TRBV3-2) and TRBJ1-3; TRBD1 is a possible D gene (6 bases). V lost 4 bases and J lost 4, with 20 bases in between. Germline assignment: CDR1 LGHDT and CDR2 YNNKEL (reference sequence). The length of the CDR3 is 17 residues.

J is TRBJ1-2 and V is TRBV27, with 8 bases lining up with TRBD1. Germline V gene sequence: CDR1 MNHEY, CDR2 SMNVEV (reference sequence). This CDR3 is built from 15 residues. Losses at the gene ends were 4 bases for V and 3 bases for J; bases not matched to a gene: 7. CDR3: CASSSQGAQDYGYTF. CDR3 nucleotides: TGTGCCAGCAGTTCCCAGGGGGCGCAGGACTATGGCTACACCTTC.